This T cell receptor beta chain was identified in a study of cytomegalovirus exposure and HLA in healthy donors. The study, taken as a whole, reports: In vitro assays verified that three CMV-associated chains recognized CMV antigens specifically. CMV serostatus was the sole immune exposure data available.

This clone was seen more than once but under ten times. What it recognizes is unknown. A multiplex PCR was run with 60 Vbeta primers and 13 Jbeta primers. The table came from immunoSEQ multiplex PCR; TCRdb's copy has only in-frame clones and leaves some out. The sample holds around 140,000 clones, around 9% seen once. From germline, CDR1 is SQVTM and CDR2 ANQGSEA. This CDR3 contains 12 residues. The ends lost 8 bases at V and 6 bases at J; junction bases unmatched: 9. Sequencing input: PBMCs. This sequence originates from a woman in her 40s in good health and CMV-seropositive. This chain uses TRBV29-1 with TRBJ1-2; 7 bases are shared with TRBD1. DNA of the CDR3: TGCAGCATCCGCAGGGGGGAGGATGGCTACACCTTC. It encodes CSIRRGEDGYTF.